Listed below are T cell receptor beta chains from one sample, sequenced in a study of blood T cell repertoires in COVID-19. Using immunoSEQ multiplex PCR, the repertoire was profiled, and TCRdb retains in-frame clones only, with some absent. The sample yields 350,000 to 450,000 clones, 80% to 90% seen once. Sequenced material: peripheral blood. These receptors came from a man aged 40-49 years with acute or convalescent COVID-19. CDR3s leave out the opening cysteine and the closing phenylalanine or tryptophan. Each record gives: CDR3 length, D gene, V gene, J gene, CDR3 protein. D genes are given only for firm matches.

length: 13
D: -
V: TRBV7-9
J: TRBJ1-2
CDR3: ASSLGRVSNYGYT

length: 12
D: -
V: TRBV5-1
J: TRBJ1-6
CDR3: ASSLAGRETPLH

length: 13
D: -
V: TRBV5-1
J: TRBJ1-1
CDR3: ASSLASSGVTEAF

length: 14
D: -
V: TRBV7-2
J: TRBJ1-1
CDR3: ASSSLTGMANTEAF

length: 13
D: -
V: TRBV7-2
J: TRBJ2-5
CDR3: ASSLEERYQETQY

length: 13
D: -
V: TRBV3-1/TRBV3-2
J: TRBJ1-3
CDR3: ASSPYRGSGNTIY

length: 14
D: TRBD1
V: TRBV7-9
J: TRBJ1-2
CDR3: ASSLTPTGATDGYT

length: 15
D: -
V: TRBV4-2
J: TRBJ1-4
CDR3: ASSHHNRKDIPEKLF

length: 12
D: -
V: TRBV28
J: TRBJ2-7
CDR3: ASTPRLTAYEQY

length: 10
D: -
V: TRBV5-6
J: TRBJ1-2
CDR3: ASTFSGDGYT

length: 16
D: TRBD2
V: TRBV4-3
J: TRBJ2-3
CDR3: ASSQEGDSGLSTDTQY

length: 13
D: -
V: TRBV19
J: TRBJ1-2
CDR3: ASSIRDIQFYGYT

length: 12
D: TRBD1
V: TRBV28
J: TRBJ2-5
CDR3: ASSMDRGLRTQY

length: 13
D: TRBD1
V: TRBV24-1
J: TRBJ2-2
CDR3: ATSDRTGPTGELF

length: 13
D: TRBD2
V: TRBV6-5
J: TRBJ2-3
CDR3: ASSYSSGGTDTQY

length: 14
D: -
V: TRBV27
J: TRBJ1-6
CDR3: ASSPIRIGLYSPLH

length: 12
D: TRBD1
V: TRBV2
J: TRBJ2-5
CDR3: ASSPRTGEQTQY

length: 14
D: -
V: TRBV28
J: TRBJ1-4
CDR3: ASSLFPGQPGQKLF

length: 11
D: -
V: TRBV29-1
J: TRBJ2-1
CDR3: SVLRENTSRQF

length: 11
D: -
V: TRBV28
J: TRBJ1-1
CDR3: ASGPTPNTEAF

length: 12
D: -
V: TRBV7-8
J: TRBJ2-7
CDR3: ASSSRTDSYEQY

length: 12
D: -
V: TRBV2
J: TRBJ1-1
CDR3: ASSGGGMNTEAF

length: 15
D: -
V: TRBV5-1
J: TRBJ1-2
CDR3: ASSLFLSQGTNYGYT

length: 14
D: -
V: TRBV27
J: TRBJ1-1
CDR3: ASSLSPRPGDTEAF

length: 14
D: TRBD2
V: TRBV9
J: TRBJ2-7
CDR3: ASSEGLAGGLYEQY

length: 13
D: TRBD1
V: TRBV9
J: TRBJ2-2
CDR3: ASSPPGQGSGELF

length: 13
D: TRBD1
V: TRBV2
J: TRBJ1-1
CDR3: ASVDRGDRDTEAF

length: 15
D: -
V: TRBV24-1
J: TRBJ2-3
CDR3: ATSDGQLFRRTDTQY

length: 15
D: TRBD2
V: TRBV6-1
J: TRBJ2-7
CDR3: ASSVGTSGRVPYEQY

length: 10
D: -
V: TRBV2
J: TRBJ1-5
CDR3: ASSEVRQPQH

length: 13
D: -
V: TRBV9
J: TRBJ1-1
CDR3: ASSPEGLGGTEAF

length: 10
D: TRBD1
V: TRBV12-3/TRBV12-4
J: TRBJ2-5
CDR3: ASSLQGETQY

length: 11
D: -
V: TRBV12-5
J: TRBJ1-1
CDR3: ASAREWNTEAF

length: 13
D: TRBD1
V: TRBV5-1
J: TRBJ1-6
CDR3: ASSLEARGNSPLH

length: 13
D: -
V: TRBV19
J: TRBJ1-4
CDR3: ASTPQVTTNEKLF

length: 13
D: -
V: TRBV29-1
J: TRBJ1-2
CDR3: SVIPTRRPNYGYT

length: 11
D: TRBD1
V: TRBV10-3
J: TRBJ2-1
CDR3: AIREDRVDEQF

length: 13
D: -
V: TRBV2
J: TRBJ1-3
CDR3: ASKRQASSGNTIY

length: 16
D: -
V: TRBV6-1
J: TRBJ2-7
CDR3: ASSETPIGLETSYEQY

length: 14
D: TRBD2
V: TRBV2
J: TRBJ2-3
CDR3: ASRRASGRSTDTQY

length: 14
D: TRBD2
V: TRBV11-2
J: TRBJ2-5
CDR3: ASSFLAGGSRETQY

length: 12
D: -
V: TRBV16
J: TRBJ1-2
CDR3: ASSQSRVPYGYT

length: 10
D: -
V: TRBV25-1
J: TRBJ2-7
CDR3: ASTAGFDEQY

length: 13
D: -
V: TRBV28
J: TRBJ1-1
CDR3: ASSLWFRGSTEAF

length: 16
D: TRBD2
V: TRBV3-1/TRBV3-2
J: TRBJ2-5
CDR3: ASSQDEGSSGDGETQY

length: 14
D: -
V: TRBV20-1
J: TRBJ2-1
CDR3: SAGGHPGDSYNEQF